The 7 T cell receptor beta chains below come from one sample, sequenced in a study of human T cells and chemical hapten exposure. Documented time point: patch test 1, 2 weeks after DPC sensitization. Indicated treatment: therapeutic diphenylcyclopropenone sensitization with weekly scalp DPC. TCRdb reprocessed the RACE reads via MiXCR and lists one record per CDR3 protein. The table shows 150,000 to 200,000 distinct CDR3 sequences, with 13% to 15% occurring only once. Sequencing used whole blood, obtained in connection with sensitization to the hapten diphenylcyclopropenone (DPC). The receptors stem from a woman between 25 and 40 years old with alopecia areata. Some clones in this sample may be carry-over from other donors' samples.

The chain is built from TRBV20-1 and TRBJ2-3; TRBD2 might be the D (6 bases). The CDR3 consists of 15 residues. Germline V gives CDR1 DFQATT, CDR2 SNEGSKA (reference sequence). V was shortened by 0 bases and J by 1 base, with 11 bases between the two germline ends. The CDR3 DNA sequence: TGCAGTGCTAGAGATGGGGGACTTGGCACAGATACGCAGTATTTT. Translated: CSARDGGLGTDTQYF.

This clonotype was found a few times. The chain has TRBV16 and TRBJ1-5; possible D gene TRBD1, 6 bases. Germline V gives CDR1 KGHSY, CDR2 FQNENV. The CDR3 covers 15 residues. V was trimmed by 0 bases and J by 6 bases, leaving 12 bases between them. The CDR3 here is CASSQSLSGAQPQHF. For the CDR3, the DNA is TGTGCCAGCAGCCAATCATTATCGGGGGCTCAGCCCCAGCATTTT.

This clonotype was detected only a few times. This rearrangement joins TRBV7-9 to TRBJ1-2; D is possibly TRBD1 (5 bases). Germline V gene lookup returns CDR1 SEHNR and CDR2 FQNEAQ (reference sequence). The CDR3 is made up of 15 amino acids. Trimming stripped 1 base from V and 4 bases from J, with 13 bases between. As DNA, the CDR3 is TGTGCCAGCAGCTTAGGTGGGGACGGCTCCTATGGCTACACCTTC. Encoded protein: CASSLGGDGSYGYTF. Using reference TRBV7-9 and TRBJ1-2 for the parts outside the CDR3, the full variable domain is DTGVSQNPRHKITKRGQNVTFRCDPISEHNRLYWYRQTLGQGPEFLTYFQNEAQLEKSRLLSDRFSAERPKGSFSTLEIQRTEQGDSAMYLCASSLGGDGSYGYTFGSGTRLTVV.

V and J are TRBV29-1 and TRBJ2-7, with TRBD1 as a possible D gene (6 bases). There are 15 residues in the CDR3. CDR1 and CDR2 (germline): SQVTM, ANQGSEA. V was shortened by 0 bases and J by 6 bases, with 18 bases between the two germline ends. The CDR3 coding sequence is TGCAGCGTTGAAGATATGAAGGGGGAAGGGTCCGAGCAGTACTTC. Translation: CSVEDMKGEGSEQYF.

The table lists this clonotype with many counts. V usage is TRBV29-1 and J usage is TRBJ1-1; D uncertain. CDR3 length equals 11 residues. The V gene lost 4 bases and the J gene lost 7 bases, with 10 bases spanning the gap. The germline V gene has CDR1 SQVTM and CDR2 ANQGSEA. This chain's CDR3 is CSVVNTLEAFF. The CDR3 coding sequence is TGCAGCGTTGTCAACACTCTTGAAGCTTTCTTT.

Concerning this clonotype itself: An end of the junction differs from the germline gene, which may be a read error. CDR3 DNA: TGTGTCAGCAGTTTATTGGGGGGCAGTCAGCCCCAGCATTTT. Amino acid sequence: CVSSLLGGSQPQHF. This sequence joins TRBV28 and TRBJ1-5; tentatively, D is TRBD1 (6 bases). There are 14 residues in the CDR3. CDR1 and CDR2 from the germline V gene are MDHEN and SYDVKM.

This clonotype has just a few counts. The rearrangement joins TRBV20-1 to TRBJ2-3, with D perhaps matching TRBD2 (7 bases). V gave up 5 bases and J gave up 1 base, with 19 bases separating them. The germline CDR1 and CDR2 sequences are DFQATT and SNEGSKA (reference sequence). The CDR3 length is 16 residues. In nucleotides, the CDR3 is TGCAGTGCTCAGGCAAATCGGGGGGCTGGCACAGATACGCAGTATTTT. Protein sequence: CSAQANRGAGTDTQYF.